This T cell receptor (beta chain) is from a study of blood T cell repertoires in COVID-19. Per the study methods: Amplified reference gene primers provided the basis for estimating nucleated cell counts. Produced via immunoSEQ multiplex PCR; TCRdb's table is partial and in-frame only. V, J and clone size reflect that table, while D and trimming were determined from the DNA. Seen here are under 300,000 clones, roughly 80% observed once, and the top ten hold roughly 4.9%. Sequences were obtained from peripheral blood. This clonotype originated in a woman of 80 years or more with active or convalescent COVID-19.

CDR3 amino acids: CASVTRTANTEAFF. In DNA form, the CDR3 reads TGTGCCAGCGTTACCAGGACAGCGAACACTGAAGCTTTCTTT. V and J are TRBV28 and TRBJ1-1; possible D gene TRBD1, 6 bases. Germline lookup yields CDR1 MDHEN and CDR2 SYDVKM. The CDR3 has 14 residues. V lost 8 bases to trimming and J lost 1 base, with 14 bases between them.